Listed below are T cell receptor beta chains from one sample, sequenced in a study of cytomegalovirus exposure and HLA in healthy donors. Using immunoSEQ multiplex PCR, the repertoire was profiled, and TCRdb retains in-frame clones only, with some absent. The table lists 90,000 to 130,000 clones, 80% of them singletons, with about 2.9% in the top ten. Specimen: PBMCs. These TCRs come from a woman aged 60 to 75 in good health and CMV-seropositive. Each CDR3 is given with its conserved first and last residue. The order of the fields is D gene, CDR3 length, V gene, clone size, J gene, CDR3 protein, CDR3 DNA. A D gene is named only where the DNA matches it firmly. The size entry is marked missing in some rows and otherwise reads once, few, many or a size class.

D gene: TRBD2
CDR3 length: 14
V gene: TRBV10-3
clone size: NA
J gene: TRBJ2-7
CDR3 protein: CAITGTRAEDEQYF
CDR3 DNA: TGTGCCATCACCGGGACTAGAGCCGAGGACGAGCAGTACTTC

D gene: TRBD1
CDR3 length: 16
V gene: TRBV13
clone size: NA
J gene: TRBJ2-1
CDR3 protein: CASSWRQGVKYNEQFF
CDR3 DNA: TGTGCCAGCAGCTGGAGACAGGGGGTCAAGTACAATGAGCAGTTCTTC

D gene: TRBD2
CDR3 length: 16
V gene: TRBV27
clone size: NA
J gene: TRBJ2-7
CDR3 protein: CASSFSSGLVSYEQYF
CDR3 DNA: TGTGCCAGCAGTTTTTCTTCCGGACTAGTTTCCTACGAGCAGTACTTC

D gene: NA
CDR3 length: 14
V gene: TRBV19
clone size: NA
J gene: TRBJ2-7
CDR3 protein: CASSGRQGTYEQYF
CDR3 DNA: TGTGCCAGTAGTGGCCGGCAGGGGACCTACGAGCAGTACTTC

D gene: TRBD1
CDR3 length: 16
V gene: TRBV6-1
clone size: NA
J gene: TRBJ1-6
CDR3 protein: CASSGLQTGGTSPLHF
CDR3 DNA: TGTGCCAGCAGTGGCCTCCAGACAGGGGGCACCTCACCCCTCCACTTT

D gene: NA
CDR3 length: 11
V gene: TRBV7-2
clone size: NA
J gene: TRBJ2-7
CDR3 protein: CASSPAYEQYF
CDR3 DNA: TGTGCCAGCAGCCCAGCCTACGAGCAGTACTTC

D gene: TRBD2
CDR3 length: 14
V gene: TRBV11-2
clone size: NA
J gene: TRBJ2-1
CDR3 protein: CASSRTSGSNEQFF
CDR3 DNA: TGTGCCAGCAGCCGGACTAGCGGGAGTAATGAGCAGTTCTTC

D gene: NA
CDR3 length: 16
V gene: TRBV7-9
clone size: NA
J gene: TRBJ2-6
CDR3 protein: CSSSLPTVSGANVLTF
CDR3 DNA: TGTTCCAGCAGCTTACCCACAGTCTCTGGGGCCAACGTCCTGACTTTC

D gene: NA
CDR3 length: 13
V gene: TRBV7-2
clone size: NA
J gene: TRBJ2-7
CDR3 protein: CASSPVRSYEQYF
CDR3 DNA: TGTGCCAGCAGCCCGGTCAGGTCCTACGAGCAGTACTTC

D gene: NA
CDR3 length: 17
V gene: TRBV2
clone size: NA
J gene: TRBJ1-5
CDR3 protein: CASSEGGSRGGNQPQHF
CDR3 DNA: TGTGCCAGCAGTGAAGGTGGCTCCCGGGGGGGCAATCAGCCCCAGCATTTT

D gene: TRBD1
CDR3 length: 14
V gene: TRBV6-1
clone size: NA
J gene: TRBJ2-5
CDR3 protein: CASSLTGGGETQYF
CDR3 DNA: TGTGCCAGCAGTTTGACAGGGGGCGGGGAGACCCAGTACTTC

D gene: NA
CDR3 length: 12
V gene: TRBV6-6
clone size: few
J gene: TRBJ2-7
CDR3 protein: CASRSLSYEQYF
CDR3 DNA: TGTGCCAGCAGATCCTTATCGTACGAGCAGTACTTC

D gene: NA
CDR3 length: 15
V gene: TRBV4-1
clone size: NA
J gene: TRBJ1-5
CDR3 protein: CASSQDGGLYQPQHF
CDR3 DNA: TGCGCCAGCAGCCAAGACGGGGGGTTATACCAGCCCCAGCATTTT

D gene: NA
CDR3 length: 13
V gene: TRBV18
clone size: NA
J gene: TRBJ1-5
CDR3 protein: CASSGGGNQPQHF
CDR3 DNA: TGTGCCAGCTCAGGCGGTGGCAATCAGCCCCAGCATTTT

D gene: TRBD2
CDR3 length: 13
V gene: TRBV5-6
clone size: few
J gene: TRBJ2-1
CDR3 protein: CASSLVGLAPSFF
CDR3 DNA: TGTGCCAGCAGCTTGGTGGGACTAGCCCCGTCATTCTTC

D gene: NA
CDR3 length: 13
V gene: TRBV2
clone size: NA
J gene: TRBJ1-1
CDR3 protein: CANCISEDTEAFF
CDR3 DNA: TGTGCCAACTGCATATCGGAGGACACTGAAGCTTTCTTT

D gene: NA
CDR3 length: 17
V gene: TRBV5-5
clone size: NA
J gene: TRBJ1-2
CDR3 protein: CASSLNGQPLPNYGYTF
CDR3 DNA: TGTGCCAGCAGCTTAAACGGACAGCCCTTACCAAACTATGGCTACACCTTC

D gene: TRBD2
CDR3 length: 16
V gene: TRBV15
clone size: NA
J gene: TRBJ2-7
CDR3 protein: CATSTRDNGLAGEQYF
CDR3 DNA: TGTGCCACCAGCACCCGGGATAATGGACTAGCCGGCGAGCAGTACTTC

D gene: TRBD2
CDR3 length: 14
V gene: TRBV19
clone size: NA
J gene: TRBJ2-4
CDR3 protein: CASRGMGGSVIQYF
CDR3 DNA: TGTGCCAGTAGGGGGATGGGCGGGAGTGTCATTCAGTACTTC

D gene: NA
CDR3 length: 15
V gene: TRBV7-9
clone size: NA
J gene: TRBJ2-3
CDR3 protein: CASSLKGVAADTQYF
CDR3 DNA: TGTGCCAGCAGCTTAAAGGGGGTTGCGGCAGATACGCAGTATTTT

D gene: TRBD1
CDR3 length: 14
V gene: TRBV19
clone size: NA
J gene: TRBJ2-7
CDR3 protein: CASRPQGAHYEQYF
CDR3 DNA: TGTGCCAGTAGACCTCAGGGGGCTCACTACGAGCAGTACTTC

D gene: TRBD1
CDR3 length: 15
V gene: TRBV7-9
clone size: many
J gene: TRBJ1-5
CDR3 protein: CASSTGQTSNQPQHF
CDR3 DNA: TGTGCCAGCAGCACGGGACAGACTAGCAATCAGCCCCAGCATTTT

D gene: TRBD2
CDR3 length: 16
V gene: TRBV5-4
clone size: NA
J gene: TRBJ2-7
CDR3 protein: CASSRGGSGSSYEQYF
CDR3 DNA: TGTGCCAGCAGCCGGGGGGGCAGCGGGAGTTCCTACGAGCAGTACTTC

D gene: TRBD1
CDR3 length: 14
V gene: TRBV6-5
clone size: few
J gene: TRBJ2-7
CDR3 protein: CASSSGQGYPEQYF
CDR3 DNA: TGTGCCAGCAGTTCCGGACAGGGTTACCCCGAGCAGTACTTC

D gene: NA
CDR3 length: 14
V gene: TRBV4-2
clone size: NA
J gene: TRBJ2-5
CDR3 protein: CASSQDLGVATQYF
CDR3 DNA: TGTGCCAGCAGCCAAGATCTTGGTGTGGCTACCCAGTACTTC

D gene: TRBD2
CDR3 length: 14
V gene: TRBV27
clone size: NA
J gene: TRBJ2-5
CDR3 protein: CASSLSAGVGEQYF
CDR3 DNA: TGTGCCAGCAGTTTATCAGCGGGAGTGGGAGAGCAGTACTTC

D gene: TRBD2
CDR3 length: 15
V gene: TRBV4-1
clone size: NA
J gene: TRBJ2-7
CDR3 protein: CASSQVLAEIYEQYF
CDR3 DNA: TGCGCCAGCAGCCAAGTTCTAGCGGAGATCTACGAGCAGTACTTC

D gene: TRBD2
CDR3 length: 14
V gene: TRBV15
clone size: once
J gene: TRBJ2-7
CDR3 protein: CATSFSGSGYEQYF
CDR3 DNA: TGTGCCACCAGCTTTAGCGGGAGTGGCTACGAGCAGTACTTC

D gene: TRBD2
CDR3 length: 15
V gene: TRBV7-9
clone size: few
J gene: TRBJ2-7
CDR3 protein: CASSLGSGSSYEQYF
CDR3 DNA: TGTGCCAGCAGCTTGGGTAGCGGGAGCTCCTACGAGCAGTACTTC

D gene: NA
CDR3 length: 13
V gene: TRBV7-2
clone size: NA
J gene: TRBJ2-7
CDR3 protein: CASSQRRGEEQYF
CDR3 DNA: TGTGCCAGCAGCCAGAGAAGGGGCGAGGAGCAGTACTTC

D gene: TRBD2
CDR3 length: 14
V gene: TRBV9
clone size: NA
J gene: TRBJ2-1
CDR3 protein: CASNAGGPYNEQFF
CDR3 DNA: TGTGCCAGCAATGCGGGAGGGCCTTACAATGAGCAGTTCTTC

D gene: NA
CDR3 length: 14
V gene: TRBV5-1
clone size: NA
J gene: TRBJ2-3
CDR3 protein: CASSSWTSTDTQYF
CDR3 DNA: TGCGCCAGCAGCTCGTGGACTAGCACAGATACGCAGTATTTT

D gene: NA
CDR3 length: 13
V gene: TRBV4-2
clone size: NA
J gene: TRBJ2-7
CDR3 protein: CASSQETGEWCHF
CDR3 DNA: TGTGCCAGCAGCCAAGAGACGGGAGAATGGTGTCACTTC

D gene: TRBD1
CDR3 length: 16
V gene: TRBV18
clone size: NA
J gene: TRBJ1-1
CDR3 protein: CASSPPGQGVSSGAFF
CDR3 DNA: TGTGCCAGCTCACCACCGGGACAGGGGGTTAGTTCTGGAGCTTTCTTT

D gene: NA
CDR3 length: 13
V gene: TRBV7-9
clone size: NA
J gene: TRBJ1-1
CDR3 protein: CSSSSRQNTEAFF
CDR3 DNA: TGTTCCAGCAGCTCACGACAGAACACTGAAGCTTTCTTT

D gene: NA
CDR3 length: 15
V gene: TRBV7-3
clone size: NA
J gene: TRBJ1-1
CDR3 protein: CASNCEQGPATEAFF
CDR3 DNA: TGTGCCAGCAACTGCGAACAGGGTCCGGCCACTGAAGCTTTCTTT

D gene: TRBD1
CDR3 length: 15
V gene: TRBV6-1
clone size: NA
J gene: TRBJ1-2
CDR3 protein: CASSVTGGVNDGYTF
CDR3 DNA: TGTGCCAGCAGTGTGACAGGGGGCGTAAACGATGGCTACACCTTC

D gene: NA
CDR3 length: 14
V gene: TRBV5-1
clone size: NA
J gene: TRBJ1-2
CDR3 protein: CASSLGAVTDGYTF
CDR3 DNA: TGCGCCAGCAGCTTGGGGGCCGTCACGGATGGCTACACCTTC

D gene: TRBD1
CDR3 length: 16
V gene: TRBV28
clone size: NA
J gene: TRBJ2-5
CDR3 protein: CASSPRTGGFQETQYF
CDR3 DNA: TGTGCCAGCAGCCCCCGGACAGGGGGCTTTCAGGAGACCCAGTACTTC

D gene: TRBD2
CDR3 length: 17
V gene: TRBV15
clone size: NA
J gene: TRBJ2-1
CDR3 protein: CATSRDPGLADYNEQFF
CDR3 DNA: TGTGCCACCAGCAGAGATCCGGGGCTAGCGGACTACAATGAGCAGTTCTTC

D gene: TRBD1
CDR3 length: 11
V gene: TRBV10-3
clone size: NA
J gene: TRBJ2-7
CDR3 protein: CAISEGTDKYF
CDR3 DNA: TGTGCCATCAGTGAAGGGACAGACAAGTACTTC

D gene: TRBD2
CDR3 length: 16
V gene: TRBV4-1
clone size: NA
J gene: TRBJ2-1
CDR3 protein: CASSQVGGRAGNEQFF
CDR3 DNA: TGTGCCAGCAGCCAAGTCGGCGGGAGGGCCGGAAATGAGCAGTTCTTC

D gene: NA
CDR3 length: 12
V gene: TRBV4-1
clone size: NA
J gene: TRBJ2-7
CDR3 protein: CASSQDGNEQYF
CDR3 DNA: TGCGCCAGCAGCCAAGACGGGAACGAGCAGTACTTC

D gene: NA
CDR3 length: 13
V gene: TRBV29-1
clone size: NA
J gene: TRBJ2-5
CDR3 protein: CSVAAYSQETQYF
CDR3 DNA: TGCAGCGTTGCGGCGTACAGCCAAGAGACCCAGTACTTC

D gene: NA
CDR3 length: 14
V gene: TRBV12-5
clone size: NA
J gene: TRBJ2-1
CDR3 protein: CASGSGYTYNEQFF
CDR3 DNA: TGTGCTAGTGGTAGCGGATACACCTACAATGAGCAGTTCTTC

D gene: NA
CDR3 length: 13
V gene: TRBV11-2
clone size: NA
J gene: TRBJ2-6
CDR3 protein: CASSRSGANVLTF
CDR3 DNA: TGTGCCAGCAGCCGCTCTGGGGCCAACGTCCTGACTTTC

D gene: TRBD1
CDR3 length: 13
V gene: TRBV29-1
clone size: NA
J gene: TRBJ2-5
CDR3 protein: CSTKDRGPETQYF
CDR3 DNA: TGCAGCACTAAGGACAGGGGGCCCGAGACCCAGTACTTC

D gene: TRBD2
CDR3 length: 17
V gene: TRBV19
clone size: NA
J gene: TRBJ2-2
CDR3 protein: CASSRASGSMNTGELFF
CDR3 DNA: TGTGCCAGTAGTAGGGCTAGCGGGAGCATGAACACCGGGGAGCTGTTTTTT

D gene: TRBD1
CDR3 length: 14
V gene: TRBV10-3
clone size: many
J gene: TRBJ1-5
CDR3 protein: CAASTGRSNQPQHF
CDR3 DNA: TGTGCCGCGTCGACAGGGAGAAGCAATCAGCCCCAGCATTTT

D gene: TRBD1
CDR3 length: 15
V gene: TRBV9
clone size: few
J gene: TRBJ2-7
CDR3 protein: CASSVAGTGIYEQYF
CDR3 DNA: TGTGCCAGCAGCGTAGCCGGGACAGGAATTTACGAGCAGTACTTC

D gene: TRBD2
CDR3 length: 19
V gene: TRBV28
clone size: NA
J gene: TRBJ2-3
CDR3 protein: CASSAIYGLAGGYGDTQYF
CDR3 DNA: TGTGCCAGCAGCGCCATCTACGGACTAGCGGGAGGGTATGGAGATACGCAGTATTTT

D gene: NA
CDR3 length: 16
V gene: TRBV21-1
clone size: NA
J gene: TRBJ1-4
CDR3 protein: CASSTKLGSFNEKLFF
CDR3 DNA: TGTGCCAGCAGCACCAAGCTGGGCAGTTTTAATGAAAAACTGTTTTTT

D gene: NA
CDR3 length: 14
V gene: TRBV9
clone size: NA
J gene: TRBJ1-1
CDR3 protein: CASSPEARNTEAFF
CDR3 DNA: TGTGCCAGCAGCCCCGAGGCGAGGAACACTGAAGCTTTCTTT

D gene: TRBD1
CDR3 length: 15
V gene: TRBV15
clone size: NA
J gene: TRBJ2-7
CDR3 protein: CATSRGQGSSYEQYF
CDR3 DNA: TGTGCCACCAGCCGGGGACAGGGAAGCTCCTACGAGCAGTACTTC

D gene: TRBD2
CDR3 length: 16
V gene: TRBV7-9
clone size: NA
J gene: TRBJ2-5
CDR3 protein: CASSLYGLAGGETQYF
CDR3 DNA: TGTGCCAGCAGCTTATACGGACTAGCGGGAGGGGAGACCCAGTACTTC